The 17 T cell receptor beta chains below were found in one sample sequenced in a study of patients and donors after allogeneic stem cell transplantation. TCRdb ran MiXCR on the RT-PCR reads and lists one entry per CDR3 protein. The sample shows 50,000 to 60,000 distinct CDR3 sequences, roughly 13% of them seen only once. The sample comprised blood, either unsorted or a sorted T cell fraction (not recorded which). Receptors were obtained from a human donor who was either an allogeneic HSCT recipient or a stem cell or donor lymphocyte infusion donor (not recorded which). It is not recorded whose cells these are; they may come from a transplant donor.

The V gene is TRBV9, the J gene TRBJ2-3, with 8 nucleotides matching TRBD2. V shed 3 bases, J shed 1 base, and the junction held 7 bases outside the gene matches. The CDR3 spans 16 residues. CDR1 and CDR2 (germline): SGDLS, YYNGEE. Written as DNA, the CDR3 is TGTGCCAGCAGCGAATCGGGGGGGCACGGCACAGATACGCAGTATTTT. Its translation: CASSESGGHGTDTQYF.

CDR3 bases: TGCGCCAGCAGCTGGACTAGCGGGAGGGCCTTGTCTACCTACGAGCAGTACTTC. This codes for CASSWTSGRALSTYEQYF. V usage is TRBV5-1 and J usage is TRBJ2-7; 15 nucleotides line up with TRBD2. CDR1 is SGHRS and CDR2 is YFSETQ in the germline V gene. The CDR3 has 18 residues. V lost 3 bases to trimming and J lost 2 bases; unmatched junction nucleotides: 9.

This clonotype was seen a few times. The V call is TRBV5-1, the J call TRBJ1-1; 7 nucleotides line up with TRBD1. With 0 bases clipped from V and 0 bases from J, the junction kept 5 bases outside the gene matches. The germline V gene encodes CDR1 SGHRS and CDR2 YFSETQ. The CDR3 has 16 amino acids. CDR3 residues: CASSLALTGLNTEAFF. In nucleotides, the CDR3 is TGCGCCAGCAGCTTGGCCCTGACAGGGTTGAACACTGAAGCTTTCTTT. The full variable domain, its missing parts supplied by reference TRBV5-1 and TRBJ1-1, is KAGVTQTPRYLIKTRGQQVTLSCSPISGHRSVSWYQQTPGQGLQFLFEYFSETQRNKGNFPGRFSGRQFSNSRSEMNVSTLELGDSALYLCASSLALTGLNTEAFFGQGTRLTVV.

This clonotype was observed many times. This chain joins TRBV5-1 and TRBJ2-2, with 9 bases that match TRBD2. Germline V CDR1 and CDR2: SGHRS, YFSETQ. The CDR3 has 14 residues. Germline trimming cut 4 bases from V and 7 bases from J; bases unmatched to any gene: 5. The CDR3 here is CASSLGLAVGELFF. The CDR3 nucleotides read TGCGCCAGCAGCCTGGGACTAGCTGTCGGGGAGCTGTTTTTT.

The chain recombines TRBV20-1 with TRBJ2-1; 9 bases map to TRBD2. The CDR3 consists of 13 residues. Germline V lookup: CDR1 DFQATT, CDR2 SNEGSKA (reference sequence). After removal of 3 bases from V and 11 bases from J, the junction contained 8 bases not matched to a gene. The CDR3 loop is CSASPSGTSKQFF. CDR3 bases: TGCAGTGCTAGCCCTAGCGGGACGAGTAAGCAGTTCTTC.

The CDR3 here is CASSFRGEVISYEQYF. CDR3 in DNA: TGCGCCAGCAGCTTTAGGGGGGAGGTCATCTCCTACGAGCAGTACTTC. The gene calls are TRBV5-1 and TRBJ2-7; possibly TRBD1 or TRBD2 for D (6 bases each). The CDR3 contains 16 residues. The V gene lost 2 bases and the J gene lost 0 bases, with 15 bases spanning the gap. The V gene's germline CDR1 is SGHRS and CDR2 YFSETQ.

The chain combines TRBV20-1 with TRBJ2-7; 7 bases agree with TRBD1. J lost 3 bases, V lost 3 bases, and 11 bases had no gene match. Germline CDR1 is DFQATT and CDR2 is SNEGSKA (reference sequence). This CDR3 comprises 15 residues. The DNA of the CDR3 is TGCAGTGCTAGTCAGGACAGGTCCGCTGTCTACGAGCAGTACTTC. Its translation: CSASQDRSAVYEQYF.

In this sample, this clonotype turned up many times. The chain recombines TRBV7-9 with TRBJ2-3, with D perhaps matching TRBD2 (6 bases). V was cut by 2 bases and J by 0 bases, with 12 bases left in between. This CDR3 has 16 amino acids. The V gene's germline CDR1 is SEHNR and CDR2 FQNEAQ (reference sequence). CDR3 coding DNA: TGTGCCAGCAGCTTATTCGCGAGCGGGAGCACAGATACGCAGTATTTT. Translating it yields CASSLFASGSTDTQYF.

The CDR3 nucleotides read TGTGCCAGCAGCCCCCGGGACTTGAACACCGGGGAGCTGTTTTTT. This codes for CASSPRDLNTGELFF. This chain joins TRBV7-2 and TRBJ2-2, with D possibly being TRBD2 (6 bases). This CDR3 comprises 15 residues. Germline V gene lookup returns CDR1 SGHTA and CDR2 FQGNSA. V lost 5 bases and J 1 base, leaving 11 bases between the germline ends.

This clonotype was seen ten or more times. V is TRBV7-9 and J is TRBJ1-5; D unclear. Germline V lookup: CDR1 SEHNR, CDR2 FQNEAQ (reference sequence). This CDR3 spans 12 amino acids. V shed 5 bases and J shed 6 bases, with 8 bases lying between them. The CDR3 loop reads CASSLSVQPQHF. CDR3 DNA sequence: TGTGCCAGCAGCCTCTCCGTTCAGCCCCAGCATTTT.

The chain has TRBV7-2 and TRBJ1-1, with D perhaps matching TRBD1 (5 bases). Germline CDR1 reads SGHTA; CDR2 reads FQGNSA. The CDR3 contains 14 residues. V was trimmed by 7 bases and J by 1 base, leaving 13 bases between them. Written as DNA, the CDR3 is TGTGCCAGCACCCTGGGACTTTCGAACACTGAAGCTTTCTTT. It specifies CASTLGLSNTEAFF.

This clonotype has only a few counts. The rearrangement joins TRBV9 to TRBJ2-7; D remains ambiguous. Trimming took off 0 bases at V and 3 bases at J, with 7 bases between the two ends. The V gene's germline CDR1 is SGDLS and CDR2 YYNGEE. The CDR3 covers 13 residues. CDR3 in DNA: TGTGCCAGCAGCGTAGCTTACGGCTACGAGCAGTACTTC. Translation gives CASSVAYGYEQYF. Looking up the rest from reference TRBV9 and TRBJ2-7 gives the full variable domain: DSGVTQTPKHLITATGQRVTLRCSPRSGDLSVYWYQQSLDQGLQFLIQYYNGEERAKGNILERFSAQQFPDLHSELNLSSLELGDSALYFCASSVAYGYEQYFGPGTRLTVT.

With respect to this clonotype: The junction departs from the called germline gene at one end, perhaps through a read error. This rearrangement joins TRBV19 to TRBJ2-7, with 10 nucleotides matching TRBD2. The CDR3 runs 15 residues. The germline CDR1 and CDR2 sequences are LNHDA and SQIVND (reference sequence). The chain's CDR3 is CASSPGLADMWAQHF. The CDR3 region has the DNA TGTGCCAGTAGTCCAGGACTAGCGGATATGTGGGCGCAGCACTTC. The full variable domain, completed using reference TRBV19 and TRBJ2-7, is DGGITQSPKYLFRKEGQNVTLSCEQNLNHDAMYWYRQDPGQGLRLIYYSQIVNDFQKGDIAEGYSVSREKKESFPLTVTSAQKNPTAFYLCASSPGLADMWAQHFGPGTRLTVT.

The V gene is TRBV6-1, the J gene TRBJ1-1, with D possibly being TRBD1 (5 bases). There are 13 residues in the CDR3. CDR1 is MNHNS and CDR2 is SASEGT in the germline V gene. V lost 0 bases and J lost 7, with 9 bases in between. For the CDR3, the DNA is TGTGCCAGCAGTGAAGCGGGTACAGGTGAAGCTTTCTTT. Translated, it gives CASSEAGTGEAFF.

In its sample, this clonotype was seen a few times. The chain carries TRBV12-3 or TRBV12-4 and TRBJ1-4; D call uncertain. V gave up 3 bases and J gave up 7 bases, with 9 bases separating them. The CDR3 loop spans 13 amino acids. CDR3 nucleotides: TGTGCCAGCAGTTTCGCCGGCAGTGAAAAACTGTTTTTT. This translates into CASSFAGSEKLFF.

V gene TRBV12-3 or TRBV12-4 combines with J gene TRBJ1-4; TRBD1 might be the D (6 bases). This CDR3 comprises 17 residues. V shed 2 bases and J shed 4 bases, with 17 bases lying between them. Here the CDR3 DNA reads TGTGCCAGCAGTTTAAAGGCCGAACAGGGACATAATGAAAAACTGTTTTTT. Translation gives CASSLKAEQGHNEKLFF.

The chain is built from TRBV12-3 or TRBV12-4 and TRBJ2-3; D is possibly TRBD1 (5 bases). This CDR3 has 15 amino acids. The ends were cut back, 2 bases at V and 0 bases at J, with 9 bases in the middle. Here the CDR3 reads CASSLTRVSTDTQYF. The DNA of the CDR3 is TGTGCCAGCAGTTTAACCAGGGTTAGCACAGATACGCAGTATTTT.